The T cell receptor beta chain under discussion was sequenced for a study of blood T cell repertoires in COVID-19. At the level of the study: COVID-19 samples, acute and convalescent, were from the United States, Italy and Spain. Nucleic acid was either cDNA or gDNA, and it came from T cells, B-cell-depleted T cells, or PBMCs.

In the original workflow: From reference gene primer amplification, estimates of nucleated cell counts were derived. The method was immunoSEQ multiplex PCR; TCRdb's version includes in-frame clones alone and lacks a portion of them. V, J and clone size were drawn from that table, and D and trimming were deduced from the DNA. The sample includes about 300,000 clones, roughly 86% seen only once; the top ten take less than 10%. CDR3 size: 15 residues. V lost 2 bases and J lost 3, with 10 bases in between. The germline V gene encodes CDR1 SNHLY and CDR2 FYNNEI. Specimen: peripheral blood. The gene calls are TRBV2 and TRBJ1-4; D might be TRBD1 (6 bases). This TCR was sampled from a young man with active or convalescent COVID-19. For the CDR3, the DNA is TGTGCCAGCAGTGAAACTCCAGGGGCTAATGAAAAACTGTTTTTT. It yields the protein CASSETPGANEKLFF.